The 10 T cell receptor beta chains given below trace back to one sample, sequenced in a study of siplizumab effects on memory and regulatory T cells. Clones were read by immunoSEQ multiplex PCR, and TCRdb kept only the in-frame ones, dropping some. The data hold roughly 100,000 clones, with approximately 94% observed a single time. The sample comprised CD4+ T cells sorted from blood. The origin of the receptors is a human donor in good health.

The chain links TRBV5-4 to TRBJ1-2; 8 bases align to TRBD1. The CDR3 is made up of 17 amino acids. The J segment lost 4 bases and the V segment lost 2 bases, leaving 13 bases of the junction unmatched. From germline, CDR1 is SGHNT and CDR2 YYREEE (reference sequence). This CDR3 is CASSLLTGAGPPYGYTF. CDR3 DNA sequence: TGTGCCAGCAGCTTATTGACAGGGGCCGGTCCGCCCTATGGCTACACCTTC.

With respect to this clone: Other DNA sequences from this sample encode an identical CDR3 as well. This sequence joins TRBV2 and TRBJ2-2; D ambiguous. The V gene's germline CDR1 is SNHLY and CDR2 FYNNEI. V lost 2 bases and J 1 base, leaving 5 bases between the germline ends. This CDR3 has 14 residues. CDR3 protein: CASSEWGNTGELFF. In DNA, the CDR3 is TGTGCCAGCAGTGAATGGGGGAACACCGGGGAGCTGTTTTTT.

The CDR3 here is CSVVAGRNEKLFF. CDR3 nucleotides: TGCAGCGTCGTCGCGGGGCGCAATGAAAAACTGTTTTTT. V and J are TRBV29-1 and TRBJ1-4, with D perhaps TRBD1 (5 bases). The CDR3 has 13 residues. Germline values: CDR1 SQVTM, CDR2 ANQGSEA. V dropped 6 bases and J dropped 5 bases, with 13 bases sitting between them.

The J gene is TRBJ2-5, the V gene TRBV6-5; the D gene is possibly TRBD2 (6 bases). The CDR3 is 13 amino acids. V was trimmed by 4 bases and J by 2 bases, leaving 8 bases between them. Germline-derived CDR1 and CDR2 are MNHEY and SVGAGI. The CDR3 reads CASSWDWQETQYF. CDR3 DNA sequence: TGTGCCAGCAGTTGGGACTGGCAAGAGACCCAGTACTTC.

The chain links TRBV15 to TRBJ1-3; D uncertain. There are 16 residues in the CDR3. Trimming stripped 0 bases from V and 4 bases from J, with 13 bases between. Germline V gene lookup returns CDR1 LNHNV and CDR2 YYDKDF (reference sequence). CDR3 sequence: CATSRDSTAAGNTIYF. CDR3 coding DNA: TGTGCCACCAGCAGAGATTCGACGGCGGCAGGAAACACCATATATTTT.

V is TRBV11-2 and J is TRBJ2-5, with D perhaps matching TRBD1 or TRBD2 (6 bases each). Germline loops: CDR1 SGHAT, CDR2 FQNNGV. The CDR3 consists of 13 residues. The V and J ends lost 3 bases and 4 bases respectively, with 9 bases between them. The CDR3: CASSFPGAETQYF. CDR3 DNA: TGTGCCAGCAGCTTCCCGGGGGCAGAGACCCAGTACTTC.

V is TRBV19 and J is TRBJ2-1; 9 positions match TRBD2. Losses at the gene ends were 5 bases for V and 5 bases for J; bases not matched to a gene: 10. The CDR3 extends over 16 amino acids. CDR1 LNHDA and CDR2 SQIVND come from the germline V gene (reference sequence). The CDR3 DNA reads TGTGCCAGTAGTGTCGTACTAGCGGGTGGTGACAATGAGCAGTTCTTC. It codes for CASSVVLAGGDNEQFF.

The chain couples TRBV7-8 to TRBJ1-3, with D maybe TRBD1 (5 bases). Germline CDR1 reads SGHVS; CDR2 reads FQNEAQ. The CDR3 contains 18 residues. V lost 5 bases and J lost 3, with 23 bases in between. DNA of the CDR3: TGTGCCAGCAGCGTCCACCAGGGCATCCGGATAAGTGGAAACACCATATATTTT. Protein product: CASSVHQGIRISGNTIYF.

The chain is built from TRBV7-9 and TRBJ1-3; 7 positions agree with TRBD1. CDR1 and CDR2 (germline): SEHNR, FQNEAQ (reference sequence). The V gene end was trimmed by 5 bases and the J gene end by 1 base; junction bases not matched to a gene: 2. The CDR3 covers 14 residues. CDR3 region: CASSQGGSGNTIYF. CDR3 nucleotide sequence: TGTGCCAGCAGCCAGGGGGGTTCTGGAAACACCATATATTTT.

This chain links TRBV25-1 with TRBJ2-5; TRBD1 aligns across 7 bases. The germline CDR1 and CDR2 sequences are MGHDK and SYGVNS. The CDR3 runs 16 residues. J lost 1 base, V lost 3 bases, and 8 bases had no gene match. In nucleotides, the CDR3 is TGTGCCAGCAGTGACCAACCCCGGACAGGCCAAGAGACCCAGTACTTC. Its translation: CASSDQPRTGQETQYF.